The source of this T cell receptor beta chain is a study of technical replicates of blood from several donors. Data came from immunoSEQ multiplex PCR; TCRdb stores just in-frame clones and leaves some out. The sample has more than 65,000 clones, approximately 92% seen once. V lost 3 bases, J lost 5 bases, and 11 bases lay in between. The CDR3 spans 13 residues. CDR1 is SGDLS and CDR2 is YYNGEE in the germline V gene. Sequencing was carried out using T cells isolated from PBMCs. The clonotype was recovered from a human donor in good health. The gene calls are TRBV9 and TRBJ1-1; TRBD1 is a possible D gene (5 bases). The CDR3: CASSDRSGTEAFF. For the CDR3, the DNA is TGTGCCAGCAGCGATCGATCAGGGACTGAAGCTTTCTTT. The full variable domain, its missing parts supplied by reference TRBV9 and TRBJ1-1, is DSGVTQTPKHLITATGQRVTLRCSPRSGDLSVYWYQQSLDQGLQFLIQYYNGEERAKGNILERFSAQQFPDLHSELNLSSLELGDSALYFCASSDRSGTEAFFGQGTRLTVV.